The present entry profiles one T cell receptor beta chain with its context. As handled by the study authors: Amplifying reference gene primers gave estimates of nucleated cell counts. Libraries were prepared by immunoSEQ multiplex PCR; TCRdb keeps only in-frame clonotypes and omits some of them. V and J calls plus clone size are reproduced from that table; the DNA served to infer D and trimming. Of 200,000 to 250,000 clones listed, 82% are singletons. The sample comes from a study of blood T cell repertoires in COVID-19. Turning to the study itself: From the United States, Italy and Spain came samples of acute and convalescent COVID-19.

V lost 0 bases and J 8 bases, leaving 11 bases between the germline ends. This CDR3 is built from 13 residues. The V gene's germline CDR1 is SGHRS and CDR2 YFSETQ. Recruited during active infection, patients (from Seattle) were subsequently followed longitudinally. Sequencing input: peripheral blood. The chain has TRBV5-1 and TRBJ1-2, with unresolved D. This receptor was obtained from a woman aged 80 or over with COVID-19, enrolled during active disease. The CDR3 bases are TGCGCCAGCAGCTTGGCCGGCAGGTCAGGCTACACCTTC. Amino acid sequence: CASSLAGRSGYTF.